This T cell receptor (beta chain) was sequenced during a study of shared clonotypes between healthy human individuals (TCRdb year 2020). For the wider study: The cohort included three men and a couple of women between 18 and 49 years of age. For each donor, CD4 naive and CD4 memory were each run on three plates, CD8 naive on two plates, and CD8 memory on one plate. To estimate repertoire size and how much clonotypes are shared between individuals, the study performed deep sequencing of blood TCR repertoires from about 5 healthy adults. Different laboratories and diverse techniques were used to prepare libraries and sequence TCR repertoires, to increase sequencing depth and limit assay-specific biases. Per donor, leukapheresis produced somewhere between about 0.9 and 9 billion PBMCs.

From cysteine to phenylalanine, the CDR3 is 13 amino acids long. The CDR3 DNA has 39 bases and is translated from base 1. Based on the germline V gene, the CDR1 and CDR2 sequences are MDHEN and SYDVKM. Trimming accounts for 10 bases at V and 7 bases at J, while the number of junction bases matched to no gene is 8. Healthy HIV-negative adults with no recently reported acute infections or vaccinations were included as donors. Every donor was a Caucasian adult residing in Nashville, Tennessee, USA. Magnetic negative selection was used to enrich CD4+ T cells, after which naive cells were positively selected on CD45RA and the negative fraction became the memory subset. Blood was collected by leukapheresis, and PBMCs were isolated by Ficoll-Histopaque density gradient centrifugation and then cryopreserved in liquid nitrogen vapor phase. Analytical flow cytometry was used to check the purity and quantity of each magnetically sorted T cell population. Genomic DNA was isolated from every sorted fraction and measured by UV absorbance on a Nanodrop 2000c.

TCR CDR3 regions were amplified from genomic DNA by multiplex PCR using the deep immunoSEQ assay. Genomic DNA extracted from each cell subset was distributed evenly over all wells of several immunoSEQ 96-well plates, and each plate served as one replicate. For sorted subsets, approximately 200 ng of genomic DNA, equivalent to 25,000 to 35,000 T cell genomes, went into each replicate PCR. The purified libraries were quantified using a Qubit 3.0 fluorometer, sized with a Bioanalyzer 2100, and then quantified again using the KAPA Library Quantification kit. Every immunoSEQ 96-well plate was sequenced on a dedicated single-read 150-cycle Illumina NextSeq 550 flow cell. In the source study's methods: Because only junctional sequences without quality scores were contained in the immunoSEQ output, filtering matching that applied to full-length reads could not be performed. Sequences were annotated with PyIR, a Python wrapper for IgBLAST v1.9, and V/J genes and CDR3 were assigned using IMGT germline references. Reads were filtered out if the reads had weak V/J assignments (E-value above 1e-6), no CDR3, stop codons, out-of-frame junctions, or ambiguous translated residues. V3J clonotypes were defined as sequences sharing an identical inferred V gene, J gene, and CDR3 amino acid sequence. Percentage overlap between repertoires was computed as shared unique clonotypes divided by the size of the smaller repertoire. RTK rarefaction, the Chao1 estimator, and Recon v2.1 estimates of unobserved clonotypes were used to assess repertoire richness. Generation probabilities for all TCRbeta clonotypes obtained by the gDNA method from a handful of donors were computed using OLGA. TCRdb took this table from immuneACCESS and kept in-frame rearrangements with V and J called. Such tables lack part of the clones; where checked against another copy, unresolved V genes explain under half of the gap, and the rest is unexplained. V, J and clone size reflect that table, while D and trimming were determined from the DNA. This sample has roughly 1.5 million clones in its table, and roughly 98% of those were observed once. The ten largest clonotypes hold 0.4% to 0.55% of the sample.

As to this clone: Its antigen remains unidentified. The input lacks base qualities; no much larger clone sits a single base away.

The study at large found these results: Sampling was limited to blood, and TCR repertoires in tissue likely differ from TCR repertoires in blood. The small number of donors limited the genetic and exposure-history diversity represented. Compared with non-shared clonotypes, clonotypes shared by all four sorted-subset donors had higher generation probabilities. Naive subsets generally had larger estimated clonotype richness than memory subsets did. Rarefaction of sorted-subset datasets indicated incomplete sequencing despite the large sequencing depth. Pairwise subsampling indicated that sequencing depth was expected to affect the degree of clonotype sharing among donors. Across a handful of donors, about 5% of naive CD4, over 3% of naive CD8, 2% to 2.5% of memory CD4, and over 0.35% of memory CD8 clonotypes were shared.

Sequencing used naive CD4+ T cells sorted from blood. What this sample's cell subset or site label stands for: CD45RA+ positively selected. The rearrangement joined TRBV28 to TRBJ1-2; TRBD1 lines up with 11 middle nucleotides. This clonotype originated in a man aged 30 to 45 in good health. The DNA sequence is given as TGTGCCACCACGGACAGGGGGCGCGGTGGCTACACCTTC. This encodes CATTDRGRGGYTF.